Presented here are 15 T cell receptor beta chains from one specimen sequenced in a study of blood T cells in healthy people across ages. A J-beta primer mix and a sample-barcoded 5' primer were used in a second PCR of about 7 to 12 cycles. TCRdb re-called the 5' RACE reads through MiXCR, storing one row per CDR3 protein. The table has 550,000 to 800,000 distinct CDR3 sequences, more than 20% seen once. Sequenced material: blood. These receptors all come from a man aged 65 to 85 in good health.

The table lists this clonotype with a few counts. The chain links TRBV4-3 to TRBJ2-1; 7 nucleotides match TRBD1. Germline V gives CDR1 LGHNA, CDR2 YSLEER. This CDR3 is built from 15 residues. The junction had 6 bases not matched to a gene; V was cut back by 4 bases and J by 3 bases. This chain's CDR3 is CASSLGTEVYNEQFF. For the CDR3, the DNA is TGCGCCAGCAGCCTCGGGACAGAAGTCTACAATGAGCAGTTCTTC.

Only a few counts were recorded for this clonotype. J is TRBJ2-1 and V is TRBV24-1; a weak D match, TRBD2 (6 bases). The CDR3 runs to 15 residues. The germline V and J ends were trimmed by 3 bases and 2 bases, with 10 bases remaining between them. Germline CDR1 reads KGHDR; CDR2 reads SFDVKD. In DNA, the CDR3 is TGTGCCACCAGTGATGCGGGGTCCACCTACAATGAGCAGTTCTTC. It specifies CATSDAGSTYNEQFF.

This clonotype was found a few times. V gene TRBV12-3 or TRBV12-4 combines with J gene TRBJ2-3; TRBD1 matches 9 bases. The CDR3 loop spans 16 amino acids. J was trimmed by 3 bases and V by 2 bases; bases with no gene match: 6. The CDR3 here is CASSLTNRGPTDTQYF. Written as DNA, the CDR3 is TGTGCCAGCAGTTTAACTAACAGGGGGCCTACAGATACGCAGTATTTT.

The rearrangement joins TRBV10-3 to TRBJ2-5; D may be TRBD1 (6 bases). The CDR3 totals 14 residues. Germline V CDR1 and CDR2: ENHRY, SYGVKD. V was cut by 4 bases and J by 5 bases, with 14 bases left in between. The CDR3, as DNA: TGTGCCATCAGTGTGGACAGTGAATCGGAGACCCAGTACTTC. Translated: CAISVDSESETQYF.

In its sample, this clonotype was seen many times. The chain carries TRBV29-1 and TRBJ2-5; TRBD1 might be the D (6 bases). The V end lost 4 bases, the J end lost 6 bases, and 12 bases lay between the germline ends. In germline, CDR1 is SQVTM, CDR2 ANQGSEA. There are 12 residues in the CDR3. The CDR3 region has the DNA TGCAGCGTTGGAACAGGGAAAAAGACCCAGTACTTC. It is translated as CSVGTGKKTQYF.

This clonotype was recorded a few times. Germline is not matched at one junction end, which may reflect a read error. The chain uses TRBV13 and TRBJ2-4, with 13 bases that match TRBD2. This CDR3 spans 17 amino acids. The germline V gene encodes CDR1 PRHDT and CDR2 FYEKMQ (reference sequence). CDR3 DNA: TGCGCCAGCAGCTACCCGGGACTAGCGGGAACCAAAAACATTCAGTACTTC. Amino acid sequence: CASSYPGLAGTKNIQYF.

This clonotype was picked up many times. The chain recombines TRBV3-1 with TRBJ2-7; 8 bases are shared with TRBD1. The CDR3 is made up of 16 amino acids. V shed 1 base and J 6 bases; nucleotides not matched to a gene: 11. Germline-derived CDR1 and CDR2 are LGHDT and YNNKEL (reference sequence). The CDR3 region has the DNA TGTGCCAGCAGCCAAGTTCACAGGGGGTTATGGAGCGAGCAGTACTTC. Residues: CASSQVHRGLWSEQYF.

The chain links TRBV15 to TRBJ1-5, with 9 bases that match TRBD1. Germline CDR1 and CDR2: LNHNV and YYDKDF (reference sequence). The ends lost 6 bases at V and 0 bases at J; junction bases unmatched: 9. This CDR3 is 17 amino acids long. Here the CDR3 reads CATRGTRQGGSNQPQHF. CDR3 in DNA: TGTGCCACCAGGGGAACGAGACAGGGGGGTAGCAATCAGCCCCAGCATTTT.

This clonotype was seen ten or more times. The CDR3 DNA reads TGTGCCAGCAGCCTCGGACAGTCCTACGAGCAGTACTTC. Residues: CASSLGQSYEQYF. The chain recombines TRBV12-3 or TRBV12-4 with TRBJ2-7, with a possible D match to TRBD1 (6 bases). The CDR3 has 13 amino acids. The V end lost 6 bases, the J end lost 1 base, and 10 bases lay between the germline ends.

The table lists this clonotype with a few counts. This chain joins TRBV5-1 and TRBJ2-5, with D perhaps TRBD2 (6 bases). The germline CDR1 and CDR2 sequences are SGHRS and YFSETQ. The CDR3 loop spans 16 amino acids. Trimming removed 3 bases at V and 2 bases at J, with 17 bases between. CDR3 protein: CASSSGTLTRQETQYF. CDR3 in DNA: TGCGCCAGCAGCTCCGGGACTCTAACAAGACAAGAGACCCAGTACTTC.

The chain joins TRBV4-1 to TRBJ1-5, with D tentatively TRBD1 (6 bases). The CDR3 runs to 16 residues. Germline V gives CDR1 MGHRA, CDR2 YSYEKL. The ends were cut back, 1 base at V and 1 base at J, with 11 bases in the middle. In DNA form, the CDR3 reads TGCGCCAGCAGCCAAGGGGCAGGGGCCAGCAATCAGCCCCAGCATTTT. As protein: CASSQGAGASNQPQHF.

In its sample, this clonotype was seen a few times. The junction shows a germline mismatch at one end, possibly a read error. V usage is TRBV3-1 and J usage is TRBJ2-5; a possible D gene is TRBD2 (6 bases). There are 12 residues in the CDR3. Germline V gene sequence: CDR1 LGHDT, CDR2 YNNKEL (reference sequence). CDR3 DNA sequence: TGTGCCAGCAGCCAAGGGGAGACTAGTCTGTTCTTC. Protein: CASSQGETSLFF.

For this clonotype: A much larger clone sits a single nucleotide away, making a read error possible. The rearrangement links TRBV7-9 to TRBJ2-5, with D uncertain. V gave up 0 bases and J gave up 2 bases, with 10 bases separating them. The V gene's germline CDR1 is SEHNR and CDR2 FQNEAQ (reference sequence). This CDR3 has 15 amino acids. CDR3 sequence (DNA): TGTGCCAGCAGCTTAGCGGTGAAGGTACAAGAGACCCAGTACTTC. It yields the protein CASSLAVKVQETQYF.

V usage is TRBV14 and J usage is TRBJ2-2; 11 nucleotides line up with TRBD2. V gave up 5 bases and J gave up 2 bases; unmatched junction bases: 10. Germline CDR1 is SGHDN and CDR2 is FVKESK. The CDR3 is 18 residues long. In DNA form, the CDR3 reads TGTGCCAGCAGCACTGGACTAGCGGGTCCCCGTAACACCGGGGAGCTGTTTTTT. Residues: CASSTGLAGPRNTGELFF.

This clonotype was observed a few times. This chain links TRBV3-1 with TRBJ1-2; D unresolved. Germline-derived CDR1 and CDR2 are LGHDT and YNNKEL (reference sequence). The CDR3 covers 13 residues. Trimming took 0 bases from V and 4 from J, leaving 6 bases between them. The CDR3 protein is CASSQESFYGYTF. DNA for the CDR3: TGTGCCAGCAGCCAAGAGTCCTTCTATGGCTACACCTTC. Using reference TRBV3-1 and TRBJ1-2 for the parts outside the CDR3, the full variable domain is DTAVSQTPKYLVTQMGNDKSIKCEQNLGHDTMYWYKQDSKKFLKIMFSYNNKELIINETVPNRFSPKSPDKAHLNLHINSLELGDSAVYFCASSQESFYGYTFGSGTRLTVV.